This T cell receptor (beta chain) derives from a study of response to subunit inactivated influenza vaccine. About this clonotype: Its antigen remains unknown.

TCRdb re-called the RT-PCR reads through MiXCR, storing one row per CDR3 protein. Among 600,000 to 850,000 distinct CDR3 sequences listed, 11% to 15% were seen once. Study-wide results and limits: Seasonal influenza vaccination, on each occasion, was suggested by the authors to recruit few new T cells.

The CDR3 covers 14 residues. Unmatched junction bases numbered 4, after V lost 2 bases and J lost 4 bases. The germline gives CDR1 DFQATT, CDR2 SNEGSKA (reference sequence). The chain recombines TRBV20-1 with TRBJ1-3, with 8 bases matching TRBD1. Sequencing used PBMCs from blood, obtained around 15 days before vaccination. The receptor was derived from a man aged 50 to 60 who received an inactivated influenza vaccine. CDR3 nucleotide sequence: TGCAGTGCTAGAACAGGGGGTTACGGAAACACCATATATTTT. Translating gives CSARTGGYGNTIYF.